The rows below give T cell receptor beta chains drawn from one sample of a study of blood T cell repertoires in COVID-19. Using immunoSEQ multiplex PCR, the repertoire was profiled, and TCRdb retains in-frame clones only, with some absent. The sample contains 150,000 to 200,000 clones, about 82% of which appear only once. The specimen sequenced was PBMCs or T cells enriched from blood (not recorded which). All receptors come from a woman younger than 45 who had recovered from COVID-19. Both conserved end residues are part of each CDR3. A D gene is named only where the DNA matches it firmly. Part of the rows lack a size; the others show once, few, many or a class for expanded clones.

J: TRBJ2-7
V: TRBV19
size: .
D: TRBD1
DNA: TGTGCCAGTAGCCCGACGGGACAGGCCCGTACCTACGAGCAGTACTTC
CDR3: CASSPTGQARTYEQYF

J: TRBJ1-2
V: TRBV15
size: .
D: TRBD1
DNA: TGTGCCACCAGCCCGGACAGGGGGCTTAACTATGGCTACACCTTC
CDR3: CATSPDRGLNYGYTF

J: TRBJ2-6
V: TRBV7-9
size: .
D: TRBD1
DNA: TGTGCCAGCAGCCGGAATAACAGGGGGCTAGCTGGGGCCAACGTCCTGACTTTC
CDR3: CASSRNNRGLAGANVLTF

J: TRBJ1-2
V: TRBV29-1
size: .
D: .
DNA: TGCAGCGTTGAAGACCGGGACACCCTAGGCTACACCTTC
CDR3: CSVEDRDTLGYTF

J: TRBJ1-2
V: TRBV10-2
size: .
D: TRBD1
DNA: TGCGCCAGCAGTGCCCGGACAGGGGGCTTCTATGGCTACACCTTC
CDR3: CASSARTGGFYGYTF

J: TRBJ2-3
V: TRBV7-2
size: .
D: .
DNA: TGTGCCAGCAGCCTACTCGGTGGTTCCCCAGATACGCAGTATTTT
CDR3: CASSLLGGSPDTQYF

J: TRBJ2-5
V: TRBV19
size: many
D: TRBD2
DNA: TGTGCCAGTAGTACCTCTAGCGGTTGGGGAGAGACCCAGTACTTC
CDR3: CASSTSSGWGETQYF

J: TRBJ1-5
V: TRBV28
size: .
D: TRBD1
DNA: TGTGCCAGCGGCGGACAGGATCGGGGTCAGCCCCAGCATTTT
CDR3: CASGGQDRGQPQHF

J: TRBJ1-1
V: TRBV1
size: .
D: .
DNA: TGCACCAGCAGCCAACAGGGTTGGGCTGAAGCTTTCTTT
CDR3: CTSSQQGWAEAFF

J: TRBJ2-1
V: TRBV7-2
size: .
D: .
DNA: TGTGCCAGCAGCCTTACCCGGACTACCTACAATGAGCAGTTCTTC
CDR3: CASSLTRTTYNEQFF

J: TRBJ2-1
V: TRBV19
size: once
D: .
DNA: TGTGCCAGTAGTAGATCTGGAGGGGCCACGTACAATGAGCAGTTCTTC
CDR3: CASSRSGGATYNEQFF

J: TRBJ2-7
V: TRBV5-1
size: .
D: .
DNA: TGCGCCAGCAGCTTGGTGTCGGGAAGAACCTACGAGCAGTACTTC
CDR3: CASSLVSGRTYEQYF

J: TRBJ2-7
V: TRBV5-6
size: .
D: .
DNA: TGTGCCAGCAGCTTGGCCAGGGGCCCGCTCTCCTACGAGCAGTACTTC
CDR3: CASSLARGPLSYEQYF

J: TRBJ1-1
V: TRBV7-6
size: .
D: TRBD1
DNA: TGTGCCAGCAGCTTAGGGGGCACCGGGACAGGGTACACTGAAGCTTTCTTT
CDR3: CASSLGGTGTGYTEAFF

J: TRBJ1-5
V: TRBV6-1
size: .
D: TRBD1
DNA: TGTGCCAGCAGTGCCCGGGACAGGGGGTATAGCAATCAGCCCCAGCATTTT
CDR3: CASSARDRGYSNQPQHF

J: TRBJ2-7
V: TRBV6-5
size: .
D: .
DNA: TGTGCCAGCAGTTTTCGTCGACAGTACGAGCAGTACTTC
CDR3: CASSFRRQYEQYF

J: TRBJ1-2
V: TRBV6-6
size: .
D: TRBD1
DNA: TGTGCCAGCAGTAGATACTATCCGGGACAGGGGATGGTAGACTATGGCTACACCTTC
CDR3: CASSRYYPGQGMVDYGYTF

J: TRBJ1-5
V: TRBV14
size: .
D: .
DNA: TGTGCCAGCAGCCAAGTGTGCAGGGCCGGGTTTATAAGCAATCAGCCCCAGCATTTT
CDR3: CASSQVCRAGFISNQPQHF

J: TRBJ1-1
V: TRBV27
size: once
D: .
DNA: TGTGCCAGCAGTTTATATCCAGGGTCGAACACTGAAGCTTTCTTT
CDR3: CASSLYPGSNTEAFF

J: TRBJ1-6
V: TRBV20-1
size: .
D: .
DNA: TGCAGTGCTAGTATTGACATGAGCTCCTATAATTCACCCCTCCACTTT
CDR3: CSASIDMSSYNSPLHF

J: TRBJ2-7
V: TRBV7-8
size: .
D: TRBD1
DNA: TGTGCCAGCAGCTTAGGGCGGGTCAGGGGGTTGTACGAGCAGTACTTC
CDR3: CASSLGRVRGLYEQYF

J: TRBJ1-6
V: TRBV18
size: .
D: .
DNA: TGTGCCAGCTCACCACTATACCACACTAATTCACCCCTCCACTTT
CDR3: CASSPLYHTNSPLHF

J: TRBJ1-6
V: TRBV27
size: .
D: .
DNA: TGTGCCAGCAGTTTCGGAGGATTTCTGAGTTACTCACCCCTCCACTTT
CDR3: CASSFGGFLSYSPLHF

J: TRBJ2-4
V: TRBV29-1
size: .
D: .
DNA: TGCAGCGTAGAACTGGCGGGGCAAGCCAAAAACATTCAGTACTTC
CDR3: CSVELAGQAKNIQYF

J: TRBJ2-1
V: TRBV5-1
size: .
D: TRBD2
DNA: TGCGCCAGCAGCTTGGGGGACTACCCACATGAGCAGTTCTTC
CDR3: CASSLGDYPHEQFF

J: TRBJ1-2
V: TRBV3-1/TRBV3-2
size: .
D: .
DNA: TGTGCCAGCAGCCAGGGAGATAGGGCAGGACGCTACACCTTC
CDR3: CASSQGDRAGRYTF